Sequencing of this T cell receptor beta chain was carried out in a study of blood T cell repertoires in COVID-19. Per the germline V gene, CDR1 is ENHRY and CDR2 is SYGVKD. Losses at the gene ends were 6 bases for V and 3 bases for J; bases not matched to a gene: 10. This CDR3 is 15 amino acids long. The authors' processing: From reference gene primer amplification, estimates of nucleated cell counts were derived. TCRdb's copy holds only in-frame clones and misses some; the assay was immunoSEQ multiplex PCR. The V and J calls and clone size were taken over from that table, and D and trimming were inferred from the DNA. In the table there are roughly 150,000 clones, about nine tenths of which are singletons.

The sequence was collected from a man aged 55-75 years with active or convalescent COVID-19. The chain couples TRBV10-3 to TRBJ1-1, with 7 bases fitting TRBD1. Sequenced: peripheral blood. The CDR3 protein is CAIRLTGPRDTEAFF. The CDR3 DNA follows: TGTGCCATCAGGCTGACAGGGCCACGCGACACTGAAGCTTTCTTT.